This TCR delta chain was identified during a study of γδ T cells in repeated Plasmodium falciparum infection. About the study: Malian children with intense seasonal malaria exposure were compared with matched Australian children. Findings and caveats of the study: One small rural Malian village, predominantly a single ethnic group, supplied the cohort. Many TCRgamma sequences overlapped between individuals in stable Vgamma9/Vdelta2+ repertoires.

Vgamma9/Vdelta2+ and Vdelta2-negative gammadelta T cells were flow-sorted from PBMC for bulk sequencing. Germline CDR1 GEAIGNYY, CDR2 EKD. The CDR3 is made up of 16 amino acids. V gave up 0 bases and J gave up 4 bases, with 9 bases separating them. TRG and TRD sequences were obtained from every sorted gammadelta sample. TCRdb used CATT to re-call clones from the multiplex PCR reads. Among 80,000 to 95,000 delta-chain clones listed, 1.4% were seen once. This clone was seen a handful of times. Its antigen is not known. A far larger clone differs by one base, so this is likely a read error. The sample contains more than one DNA sequence encoding this CDR3.

This TCR derives from a pool of human donors (malaria-infected and uninfected, not separated). Sequenced input: gamma-delta T cells from blood. The chain recombines TRDV2 with TRDJ3; D is possibly TRDD3 (6 bases). CDR3 sequence (DNA): TGTGCCTGTGACACCGTTCTGGGGTGGGACACCCGACAGATGTTTTTC. It codes for CACDTVLGWDTRQMFF.